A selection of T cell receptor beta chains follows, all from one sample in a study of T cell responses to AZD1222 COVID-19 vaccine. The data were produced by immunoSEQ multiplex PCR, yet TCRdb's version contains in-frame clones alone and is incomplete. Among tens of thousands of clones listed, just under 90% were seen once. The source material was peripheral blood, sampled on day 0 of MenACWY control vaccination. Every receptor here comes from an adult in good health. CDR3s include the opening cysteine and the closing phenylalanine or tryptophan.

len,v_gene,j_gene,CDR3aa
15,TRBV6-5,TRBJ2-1,CASRERGGLGNEQFF
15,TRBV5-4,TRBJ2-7,CASSLGGVSSYEQYF
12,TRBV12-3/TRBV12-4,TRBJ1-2,CASTPTLGGYTF
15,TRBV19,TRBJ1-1,CASSPQSRPNTEAFF
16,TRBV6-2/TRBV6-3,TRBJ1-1,CASSYPPGTGGMGAFF
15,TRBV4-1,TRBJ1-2,CASSQDLQARRGYTF
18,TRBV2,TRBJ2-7,CASRGPQSGGAFLREQYF
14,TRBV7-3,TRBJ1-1,CASSPGASALEAFF
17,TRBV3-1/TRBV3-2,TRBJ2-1,CASSHAIAGGPHNEQFF
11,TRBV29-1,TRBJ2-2,CSAGNTGELFF
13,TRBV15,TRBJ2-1,CATSRVRGNEQFF
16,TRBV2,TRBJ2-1,CASRRTSGGVYNEQFF
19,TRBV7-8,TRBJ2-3,CASSLALIGSGGPLYTQYF
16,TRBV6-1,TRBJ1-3,CASSEEAGTPGNTIYF
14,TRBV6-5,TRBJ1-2,CASSYSEGGYGYTF
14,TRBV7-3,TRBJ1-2,CASSLEGSLGGYTF
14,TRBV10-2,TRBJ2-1,CASREAGGNNEQFF
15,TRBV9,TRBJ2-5,CASSAIQLALETQYF
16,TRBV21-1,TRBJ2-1,CASSKDGTSAYNEQFF
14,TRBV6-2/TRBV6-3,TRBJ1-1,CASSHTGSNTEAFF
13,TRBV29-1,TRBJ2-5,CSVGLAARETQYF
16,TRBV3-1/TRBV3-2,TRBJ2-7,CASSPRLAGSSYEQYF
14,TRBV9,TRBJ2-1,CASSVVPGEDEQFF
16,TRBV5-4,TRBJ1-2,CASSNTGGQGGYGYTF
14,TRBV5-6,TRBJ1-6,CASSLEAGASPLHF
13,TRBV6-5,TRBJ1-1,CASSYGGWTEAFF
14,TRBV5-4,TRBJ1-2,CASSLWEGAGGYTF
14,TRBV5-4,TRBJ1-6,CASSLGQTNSPLHF
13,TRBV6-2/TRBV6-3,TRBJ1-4,CASSLREEEKLFF
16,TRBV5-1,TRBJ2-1,CASSLLAGASYNEQFF
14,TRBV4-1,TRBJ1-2,CASSHAGAVYGYTF
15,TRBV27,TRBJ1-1,CASSLSPTRNTEAFF
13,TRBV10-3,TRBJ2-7,CAIRTGAGHEQYF
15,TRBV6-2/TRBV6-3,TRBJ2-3,CASSYALAVTDTQYF
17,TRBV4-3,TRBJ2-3,CASSQKGGLAGSDTQYF
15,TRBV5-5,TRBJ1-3,CASSLEGSTGNTIYF
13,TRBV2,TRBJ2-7,CASGGGGSYEQYF
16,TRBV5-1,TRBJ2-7,CASSLYAGQGSYEQYF
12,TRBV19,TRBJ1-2,CASSVVTAGYTF
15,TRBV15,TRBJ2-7,CATSRDLGSSYEQYF
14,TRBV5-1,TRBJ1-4,CASSFGGSNEKLFF
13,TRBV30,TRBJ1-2,CAWNLEGPYGYTF
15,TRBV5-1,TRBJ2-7,CASSLAQGGPYEQYF
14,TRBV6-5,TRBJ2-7,CASLVRQGSYEQYF
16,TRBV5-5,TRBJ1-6,CASSLEADSYNSPLHF